Listed below are T cell receptor beta chains from one sample, sequenced in a study of T-cell reconstitution after alpha-beta-depleted transplantation in children. Each CDR3 protein gets one entry after TCRdb re-called the PCR reads with MiXCR. In the table there are hundreds of thousands of distinct CDR3 sequences, roughly 15% of which are singletons. Sequenced here: PBMCs, mostly from graft donor cells, sampled 360 days after TCRalphabeta/CD19-depleted stem cell transplant. These receptors all stem from a boy less than two years old who had a stem cell transplant for Wiskott-Aldrich syndrome, so the T cells may come from the graft donor. CDR3s include the opening cysteine and the closing phenylalanine or tryptophan. The D gene is left open where the match is weak. Clone size is not always given. Where it is, it says once, few, many or a class for expanded clones.

>TRBV29-1|few|TRBJ1-3|NA
CSVEYGGDENTIYF
TGCAGCGTTGAATACGGGGGGGACGAAAACACCATATATTTT
>TRBV7-2|NA|TRBJ1-2|TRBD1
CASSQPDRRGYGYTF
TGTGCCAGCAGTCAACCGGACAGGAGGGGCTATGGCTACACCTTC
>TRBV3-1|NA|TRBJ2-1|NA
CASSTEGSYNEQFF
TGTGCCAGCAGCACCGAGGGGTCTTACAATGAGCAGTTCTTC
>TRBV20-1|NA|TRBJ2-7|NA
CSARRGRGYEQYF
TGCAGTGCTAGACGGGGCAGGGGCTACGAGCAGTACTTC
>TRBV10-3|NA|TRBJ2-1|TRBD2
CAISELLLRTSGSGNEQFF
TGTGCCATCAGTGAGCTTCTTTTAAGGACTAGCGGGAGTGGTAATGAGCAGTTCTTC
>TRBV7-7|NA|TRBJ2-5|TRBD1
CASSHDRDGETQYF
TGTGCCAGCAGCCATGACAGGGATGGGGAGACCCAGTACTTC
>TRBV25-1|few|TRBJ2-2|TRBD2
CASSELGVAGASTGELFF
TGTGCCAGCAGTGAACTCGGGGTAGCGGGAGCCAGCACCGGGGAGCTGTTTTTT
>TRBV29-1|many|TRBJ2-7|NA
CSVGNSRSSYEQYF
TGCAGCGTTGGAAACAGCCGTTCCTCCTACGAGCAGTACTTC
>TRBV20-1|few|TRBJ2-4|TRBD1
CSAKGQGLQIAKNIQYF
TGCAGTGCTAAGGGACAGGGGCTTCAAATAGCCAAAAACATTCAGTACTTC
>TRBV21-1|NA|TRBJ2-7|NA
CASIPTGTETYEQYF
TGTGCCAGCATACCCACCGGGACAGAGACCTACGAGCAGTACTTC
>TRBV11-2|NA|TRBJ2-7|NA
CASSLGRGPAYEQYF
TGTGCCAGCAGCTTAGGACGTGGCCCAGCCTACGAGCAGTACTTC
>TRBV7-9|few|TRBJ2-7|NA
CASSFLANYEQYF
TGTGCCAGCAGCTTTCTTGCCAACTACGAGCAGTACTTC
>TRBV24-1|few|TRBJ2-1|NA
CASQGAPYNEQFF
TGTGCCAGCCAAGGAGCCCCCTACAATGAGCAGTTCTTC
>TRBV15|NA|TRBJ2-7|NA
CATSRVAGRSYEQYF
TGTGCCACCAGCAGAGTCGCGGGCCGCTCCTACGAGCAGTACTTC
>TRBV10-2|NA|TRBJ1-3|NA
CASSGRSGNTIYF
TGCGCCAGCAGCGGTAGATCCGGAAACACCATATATTTT
>TRBV4-2|NA|TRBJ2-3|NA
CASSQATRHTDTQYF
TGTGCCAGCAGCCAAGCGACTAGGCACACAGATACGCAGTATTTT
>TRBV4-1|NA|TRBJ1-6|NA
CASSQGPSPLHF
TGCGCCAGCAGCCAGGGGCCTTCACCCCTCCACTTT
>TRBV15|NA|TRBJ1-2|NA
CATSRAGGFDGYTF
TGTGCCACCAGCAGAGCTGGGGGCTTCGATGGCTACACCTTC
>TRBV2|NA|TRBJ2-7|NA
CASSEDSGRKYF
TGTGCCAGCAGTGAAGATTCCGGGAGAAAGTACTTC
>TRBV5-6|NA|TRBJ2-6|TRBD1
CASTMGQRISGANVLTF
TGTGCCAGCACCATGGGACAGAGGATCTCTGGGGCCAACGTCCTGACTTTC
>TRBV11-1|NA|TRBJ2-5|TRBD2
CASSAARTDSSGGQQETQYF
TGTGCCAGCAGCGCCGCACGGACCGACTCTAGCGGGGGCCAACAAGAGACCCAGTACTTC
>TRBV24-1|NA|TRBJ1-2|NA
CATSESGGNGYTF
TGTGCCACCAGTGAAAGCGGGGGGAATGGCTACACCTTC
>TRBV20-1|NA|TRBJ2-3|NA
CSAPVLISTDTQYF
TGCAGTGCTCCGGTCCTAATTAGCACAGATACGCAGTATTTT
>TRBV5-1|few|TRBJ1-2|TRBD1
CASSWRTGEDGYTF
TGCGCCAGCAGCTGGAGGACAGGGGAGGACGGCTACACCTTC
>TRBV12-3/TRBV12-4|many|TRBJ2-3|NA
CASSLGPTQYF
TGTGCCAGCAGTTTGGGACCAACGCAGTATTTT